This T cell receptor (beta chain) was recorded in a study of naive and memory T cell subsets. An equimolar mix of two oligonucleotides served as the beta constant-region primer for TRBC1 and TRBC2. TCRdb re-analysed the UMI-ligation and nested PCR reads in MiXCR, keeping a single row per CDR3 protein. Here the sample spans some 83,000 distinct CDR3 sequences, around 12% being singletons. Germline CDR1 reads SGHAT; CDR2 reads FQDESV (reference sequence). V trimming: 5 bases; J trimming: 7 bases; junction bases outside the gene matches: 5. The CDR3 has 13 amino acids. General study findings and limits: Over 85% of naive TCR sequences appeared only once, unlike memory subsets.

This clonotype has only a few counts. Its specificity is not known. This sequence joins TRBV11-1 and TRBJ2-3; 8 bases fit TRBD1. The receptor was derived from a human donor in good health. Sequenced material: central memory CD4+ T cells from blood. The chain's CDR3 is CASSDDRGYTQYF. CDR3 nucleotide sequence: TGTGCCAGCAGCGACGACAGGGGTTATACGCAGTATTTT.